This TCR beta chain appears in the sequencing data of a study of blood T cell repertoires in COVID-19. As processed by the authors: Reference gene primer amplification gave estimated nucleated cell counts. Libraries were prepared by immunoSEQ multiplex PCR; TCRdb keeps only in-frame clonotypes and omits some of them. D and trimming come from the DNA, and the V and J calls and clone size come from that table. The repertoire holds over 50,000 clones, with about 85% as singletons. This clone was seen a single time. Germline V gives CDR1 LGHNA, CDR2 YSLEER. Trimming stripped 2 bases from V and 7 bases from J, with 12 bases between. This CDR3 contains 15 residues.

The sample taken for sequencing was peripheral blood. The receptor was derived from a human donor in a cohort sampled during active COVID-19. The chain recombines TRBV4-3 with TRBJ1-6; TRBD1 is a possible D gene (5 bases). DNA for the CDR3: TGCGCCAGCAGCCAATCGGGACTTTTGAATTCACCCCTCCACTTT. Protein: CASSQSGLLNSPLHF.